In this sample, the clone carrying this TCR beta chain turned up once. Participants, about 18 to 90 years old, spanned about two dozen US areas. Assignments of participants to cohorts depended upon their own reported clinical history. In the original analysis: Reference gene primer amplification gave estimated nucleated cell counts. Assay used: immunoSEQ multiplex PCR; TCRdb lists only in-frame clones, some missing. That table gives V, J and clone size, and the DNA gave D and trimming. The sample consists of about 180,000 clones, 82% of them appearing once. This specimen belongs to a study of blood T cell repertoires in COVID-19. Across the study: In each case, the material was cDNA or gDNA derived from T cells, B-cell-depleted T cells, or PBMCs.

Sequencing used PBMCs or T cells enriched from blood (not recorded which). The sequence was obtained from a man aged 55 to 70 who had recovered from COVID-19.

The CDR3 DNA sequence: TGTGCCAGCAAAGTAACAGGGGTTTTGGGCGAGCAGTACTTC. It yields the protein CASKVTGVLGEQYF. The chain joins TRBV7-9 to TRBJ2-7; 7 positions agree with TRBD1. The CDR3 sequence is 14 residues long. V trimming: 7 bases; J trimming: 6 bases; junction bases outside the gene matches: 12. Germline V gene data show CDR1 as SEHNR and CDR2 as FQNEAQ (reference sequence).